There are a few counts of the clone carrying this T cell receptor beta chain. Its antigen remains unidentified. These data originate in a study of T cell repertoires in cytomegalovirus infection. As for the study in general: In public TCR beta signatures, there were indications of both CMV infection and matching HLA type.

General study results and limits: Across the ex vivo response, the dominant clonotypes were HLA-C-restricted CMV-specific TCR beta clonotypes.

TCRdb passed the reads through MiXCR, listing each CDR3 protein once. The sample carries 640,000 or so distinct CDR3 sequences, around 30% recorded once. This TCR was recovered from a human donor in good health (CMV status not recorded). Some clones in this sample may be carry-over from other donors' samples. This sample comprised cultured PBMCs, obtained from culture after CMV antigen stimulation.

The CDR3: CASSEWTGGPGSNQPQHF. The DNA of the CDR3 is TGTGCCAGCAGTGAATGGACAGGGGGCCCAGGTAGCAATCAGCCCCAGCATTTT. This chain links TRBV6-1 with TRBJ1-5; 11 positions match TRBD1. From germline, CDR1 is MNHNS and CDR2 SASEGT. The J segment lost 0 bases and the V segment lost 2 bases, leaving 6 bases of the junction unmatched. This CDR3 comprises 18 residues.